This is a list of T cell receptor beta chains from one sample in a study of glioma-infiltrating T cells after dendritic cell vaccination. TCRdb's table, derived via immunoSEQ multiplex PCR, lists solely in-frame clones and lacks some. The sample records approximately 99,000 clones, around 80% being singletons. The sequencing used blood, collected after dendritic cell vaccination. These receptors were collected from a human donor with glioblastoma. Both conserved end residues are part of each CDR3. A D gene is named only where the DNA matches it firmly.

V	J	length	D	CDR3	DNA
TRBV6-1	TRBJ1-5	19	.	CASSVKAGPLHLSNQPQHF	TGTGCCAGCAGTGTGAAGGCAGGGCCTCTTCACCTTAGCAATCAGCCCCAGCATTTT
TRBV6-5	TRBJ1-5	13	.	CASSYLDRGPQHF	TGTGCCAGCAGTTACTTAGATCGGGGGCCCCAGCATTTT
TRBV29-1	TRBJ2-1	11	.	CSTGSYNEQFF	TGCAGCACTGGTTCGTACAATGAGCAGTTCTTC
TRBV11-2	TRBJ1-5	18	TRBD1	CASSPGTGGFFGNQPQHF	TGTGCCAGCAGCCCCGGGACAGGGGGCTTTTTTGGCAATCAGCCCCAGCATTTT
TRBV2	TRBJ2-7	13	.	CASRRDLLYERAF	TGTGCCAGCAGGCGGGACCTCCTCTACGAGCGAGCTTTC
TRBV14	TRBJ1-1	20	.	CASSQWRVGGRFVMNTEAFF	TGTGCCAGCAGCCAATGGCGCGTGGGGGGGCGATTTGTCATGAACACTGAAGCTTTCTTT
TRBV6-5	TRBJ2-7	14	.	CASSYRRSSYEQYF	TGTGCCAGCAGTTATAGGCGGAGCTCCTACGAGCAGTACTTC
TRBV7-9	TRBJ2-5	13	.	CASSFRGLETQYF	TGTGCCAGCAGCTTCCGGGGTCTAGAGACCCAGTACTTC
TRBV18	TRBJ1-6	14	TRBD1	CASSPIQGDSPLHF	TGTGCCAGCTCACCGATACAGGGGGATTCACCCCTCCACTTT
TRBV28	TRBJ1-1	15	TRBD1	CASSPQGPANTEAFF	TGTGCCAGCAGTCCACAGGGGCCCGCGAACACTGAAGCTTTCTTT
TRBV19	TRBJ2-2	16	TRBD1	CASSHLTGGLTGELFF	TGTGCCAGTAGTCACCTGACAGGGGGCCTTACCGGGGAGCTGTTTTTT
TRBV5-1	TRBJ1-5	14	.	CASSPGSSNQPQHF	TGCGCCAGCAGCCCCGGTTCTAGCAATCAGCCCCAGCATTTT
TRBV9	TRBJ2-7	15	TRBD2	CASSVLEGGPSEQYF	TGTGCCAGCAGCGTATTGGAGGGAGGGCCGTCCGAGCAGTACTTC
TRBV9	TRBJ1-1	15	.	CASSPRGGSNTEAFF	TGTGCCAGCAGCCCCCGCGGAGGCTCCAACACTGAAGCTTTCTTT
TRBV2	TRBJ2-7	14	TRBD1	CATYSGTGSYEQYF	TGTGCCACCTACTCCGGGACAGGGTCCTACGAGCAGTACTTC
TRBV2	TRBJ2-7	11	.	CASSQTYEQYF	TGTGCCAGCAGTCAAACCTACGAGCAGTACTTC
TRBV2	TRBJ2-5	16	.	CASSESAAGQGETQYF	TGTGCCAGCAGTGAAAGTGCGGCGGGGCAGGGAGAGACCCAGTACTTC
TRBV28	TRBJ1-2	15	.	CASSLTPPRDYGYTF	TGTGCCAGCAGTTTGACTCCACCTCGGGACTATGGCTACACCTTC
TRBV5-1	TRBJ1-1	12	.	CASSFGNTEAFF	TGCGCCAGCAGCTTCGGTAACACTGAAGCTTTCTTT
TRBV11-2	TRBJ2-1	14	TRBD2	CASSLPRLANEQFF	TGTGCCAGCAGCTTACCTAGACTAGCGAACGAGCAGTTCTTC
TRBV29-1	TRBJ1-2	13	TRBD1	CSSSVGQGYGYTF	TGCAGCTCCAGTGTGGGACAGGGATATGGCTACACCTTC
TRBV27	TRBJ1-5	15	TRBD1	CASSRDRAPNQPQHF	TGTGCCAGCAGTCGGGACAGGGCCCCCAATCAGCCCCAGCATTTT
TRBV10-3	TRBJ1-5	14	TRBD1	CASSTGGPNQPQHF	TGTGCCAGTTCGACAGGGGGCCCCAATCAGCCCCAGCATTTT
TRBV2	TRBJ2-7	12	.	CASSEQGYEQYF	TGTGCCAGCAGTGAACAGGGTTACGAGCAGTACTTC